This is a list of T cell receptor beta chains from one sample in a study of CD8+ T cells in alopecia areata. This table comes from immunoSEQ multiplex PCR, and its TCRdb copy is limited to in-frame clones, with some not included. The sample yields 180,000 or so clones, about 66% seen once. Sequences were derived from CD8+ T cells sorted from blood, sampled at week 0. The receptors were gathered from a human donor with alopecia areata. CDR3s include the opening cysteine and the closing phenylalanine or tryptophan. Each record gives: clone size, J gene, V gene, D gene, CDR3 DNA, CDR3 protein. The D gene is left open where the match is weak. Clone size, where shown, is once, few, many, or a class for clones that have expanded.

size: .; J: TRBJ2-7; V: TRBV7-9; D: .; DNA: TGTGCCAGCAGTTCTAGGGGGGCGGACGAGCAGTACTTC; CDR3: CASSSRGADEQYF
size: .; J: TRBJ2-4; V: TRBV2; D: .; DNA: TGTGCCAGCATTAGACAGGCTCGGGAAAACATTCAGTACTTC; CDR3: CASIRQARENIQYF
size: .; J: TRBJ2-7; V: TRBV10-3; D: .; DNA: TGTGCCATCAGTTCTGGATCCCTAGAGCAGTACTTC; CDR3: CAISSGSLEQYF
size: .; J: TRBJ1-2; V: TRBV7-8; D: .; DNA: TGTGCCAGCAGCTTAGGGGGAGTTCTCCGGGACTATGGCTACACCTTC; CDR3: CASSLGGVLRDYGYTF
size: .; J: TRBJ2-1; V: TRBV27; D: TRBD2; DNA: TGTGCCAGCAGTCAACAAGCGGGGTCCTCCTACAATGAGCAGTTCTTC; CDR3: CASSQQAGSSYNEQFF
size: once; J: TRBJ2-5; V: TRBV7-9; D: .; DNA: TGTGCCACCCAGGGTGGACAGACTCAAGAGACCCAGTACTTC; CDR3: CATQGGQTQETQYF
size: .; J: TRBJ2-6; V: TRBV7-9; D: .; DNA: TGTGCCAACCCCTCTGGGGCCAACGTCCTGACTTTC; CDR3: CANPSGANVLTF
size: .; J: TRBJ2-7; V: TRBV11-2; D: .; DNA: TGTGCCAGCTCACAGGGTGTCAACGAGCAGTACTTC; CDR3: CASSQGVNEQYF
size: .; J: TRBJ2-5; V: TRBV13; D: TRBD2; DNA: TGTGCCAGCAGCTTCACACTAGCGGGTGAGAAAGAGACCCAGTACTTC; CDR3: CASSFTLAGEKETQYF
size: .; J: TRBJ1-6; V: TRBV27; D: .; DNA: TGTGCCAGCAGTTTGTTGGGCAGCTCCTATAATTCACCCCTCCACTTT; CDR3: CASSLLGSSYNSPLHF
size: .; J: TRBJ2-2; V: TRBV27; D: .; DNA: TGTGCCAGCAGTAGGGGTGAGACCGGGGAGCTGTTTTTT; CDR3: CASSRGETGELFF
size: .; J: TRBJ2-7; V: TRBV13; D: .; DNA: TGTGCCAGCAGCTCCCCAAGCTCCTACGAGCAGTACTTC; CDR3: CASSSPSSYEQYF
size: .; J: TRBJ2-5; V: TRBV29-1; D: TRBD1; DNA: TGCAGCGTACCAGCGACAGGGCTGCCCCAAGAGACCCAGTACTTC; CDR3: CSVPATGLPQETQYF
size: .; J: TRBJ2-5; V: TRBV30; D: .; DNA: TGTGCCTGGAGTCAGACTCCACAAGAGACCCAGTACTTC; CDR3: CAWSQTPQETQYF
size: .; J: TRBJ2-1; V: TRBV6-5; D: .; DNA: TGTGCCAGCAGTCACGGGGTCTACACGAACAATGAGCAGTTCTTC; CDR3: CASSHGVYTNNEQFF
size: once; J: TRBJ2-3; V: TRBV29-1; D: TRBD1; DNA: TGCAGCGTTGAGGGGTTACCGGGACAGCAAACAGATACGCAGTATTTT; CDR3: CSVEGLPGQQTDTQYF
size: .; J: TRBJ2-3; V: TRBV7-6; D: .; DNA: TGTGCCAGCAGCTCGCCTAGACAGGACACAGATACGCAGTATTTT; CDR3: CASSSPRQDTDTQYF
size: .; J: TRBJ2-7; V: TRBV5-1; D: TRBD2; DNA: TGCGCCAGCCGGGGGGATACTTACGAGCAGTACTTC; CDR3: CASRGDTYEQYF
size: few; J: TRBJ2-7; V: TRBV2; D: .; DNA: TGTGCCAGCAGTGTCAACAGCTACGAGCAGTACTTC; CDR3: CASSVNSYEQYF
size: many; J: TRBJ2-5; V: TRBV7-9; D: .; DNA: TGTGCCAGCAGCCCTCGGAGAAGCGGCGTTCTCGGGGAGACCCAGTACTTC; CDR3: CASSPRRSGVLGETQYF
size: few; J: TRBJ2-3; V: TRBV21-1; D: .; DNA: TGTGCCAGCAGCAAAGCCTTCAACGCCACCTCTCTAGATACGCAGTATTTT; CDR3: CASSKAFNATSLDTQYF
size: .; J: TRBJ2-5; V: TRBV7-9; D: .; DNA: TGTGCCAGCAGCTCGGCTATGGTTTGGGAGACCCAGTACTTC; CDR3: CASSSAMVWETQYF
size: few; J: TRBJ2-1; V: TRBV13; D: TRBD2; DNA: TGTGCCAGCAGACTAGCGGGAGGGAATGAGCAGTTCTTC; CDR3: CASRLAGGNEQFF
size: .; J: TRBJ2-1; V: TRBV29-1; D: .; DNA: TGCAGCCTCCAGGGACGGTCTCGTAATGAGCAGTTCTTC; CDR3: CSLQGRSRNEQFF
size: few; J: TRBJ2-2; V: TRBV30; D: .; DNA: TGTGCCTGGAGTAGATCCTCGTCCTGGAACACCGGGGAGCTGTTTTTT; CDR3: CAWSRSSSWNTGELFF
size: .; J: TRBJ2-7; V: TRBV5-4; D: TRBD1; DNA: TGTGCCAGCAGCTTGGCCGACAGGGTGGACGAGCAGTACTTC; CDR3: CASSLADRVDEQYF
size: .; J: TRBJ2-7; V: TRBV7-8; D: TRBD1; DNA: TGTGCCAGCAGCGAACCGGGACAGAGCTCCTACGAGCAGTACTTC; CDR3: CASSEPGQSSYEQYF
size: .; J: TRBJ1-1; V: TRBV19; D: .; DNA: TGTGCCAGTAGTAGACCAGGGGCCAGGACTGAAGCTTTCTTT; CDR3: CASSRPGARTEAFF
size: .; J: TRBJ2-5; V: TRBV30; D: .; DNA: TGTGCCTGGAGTGTCCGGAGGGGGAGGCAAGAGACCCAGTACTTC; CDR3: CAWSVRRGRQETQYF
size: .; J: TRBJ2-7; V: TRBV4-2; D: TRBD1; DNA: TGTGCCAGCAGCATCCCCGGGACAGGGGTTGCCTACGAGCAGTACTTC; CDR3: CASSIPGTGVAYEQYF
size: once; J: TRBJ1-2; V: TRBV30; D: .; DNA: TGTGCCTGGAGTGTGGGGGTAGTTAGTCCGTATGGCTACACCTTC; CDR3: CAWSVGVVSPYGYTF
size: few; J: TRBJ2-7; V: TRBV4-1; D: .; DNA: TGCGCCAGCAGCCAGCCCGGCGCTACCTACGAGCAGTACTTC; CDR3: CASSQPGATYEQYF
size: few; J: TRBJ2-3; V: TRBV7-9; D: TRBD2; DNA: TGTGCCAGCAGCCCGCCCTACACTAGCGGGGGGACAGATACGCAGTATTTT; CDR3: CASSPPYTSGGTDTQYF
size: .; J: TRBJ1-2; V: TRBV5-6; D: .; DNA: TGTGCCAGCAGCTTGGCCACCGGGTACTATGGCTACACCTTC; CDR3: CASSLATGYYGYTF
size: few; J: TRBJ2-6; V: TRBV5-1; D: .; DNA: TGCGCCAGCAGCTTGATAGGAATAAACTCTGGGGCCAACGTCCTGACTTTC; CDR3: CASSLIGINSGANVLTF
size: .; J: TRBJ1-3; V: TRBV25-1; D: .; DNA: TGTGCCAGCGGACTCGGCAAGGCCATATATTTT; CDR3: CASGLGKAIYF
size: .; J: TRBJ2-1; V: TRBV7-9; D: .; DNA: TGTGCCAGCAGCCGACTCCGTGAGCAGTTCTTC; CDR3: CASSRLREQFF
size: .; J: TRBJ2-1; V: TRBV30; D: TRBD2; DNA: TGTGCCTGGAATAGCGGGGGGGATTACAATGAGCAGTTCTTC; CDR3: CAWNSGGDYNEQFF
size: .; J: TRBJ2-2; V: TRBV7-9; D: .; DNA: TGTGCCAGCAGCCAACCCAGCGGAGCGGCCGACCTCGGGGAGCTGTTTTTT; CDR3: CASSQPSGAADLGELFF
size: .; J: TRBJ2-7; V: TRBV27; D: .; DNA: TGTGCCAGCAGTCTTGTGAAACAGGGTTCCTACGAGCAGTACTTC; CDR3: CASSLVKQGSYEQYF
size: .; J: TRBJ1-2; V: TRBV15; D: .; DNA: TGTGCCACCAGCGGTGGGGCGGATCTCTATGGCTACACCTTC; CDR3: CATSGGADLYGYTF